One sample yielded the 18 T cell receptor beta chains listed below, sequenced in a study of T cell repertoires in aging, cancer and after chemotherapy. TRB rearrangements spanning V, D and J were amplified using mixed TRB-A/B primers. TCRdb fed the multiplex PCR reads into MiXCR, producing one record per CDR3 protein. The sample has just over 550 distinct CDR3 sequences, about a sixth seen once. The template was genomic DNA from peripheral blood, not RNA. The specimen sequenced was blood. The source of these receptors is a human donor with a blood cancer.

V and J are TRBV5-1 and TRBJ2-5, with D possibly being TRBD1 (6 bases). Germline CDR1 and CDR2: SGHRS and YFSETQ. The ends were cut back, 0 bases at V and 5 bases at J, with 8 bases in the middle. The CDR3 sequence is 13 residues long. The CDR3 here is CASSLVQGETQYF. The DNA of the CDR3 is TGCGCCAGCAGCTTGGTGCAGGGGGAGACCCAGTACTTC.

This clonotype is termed medium-sized (0.01 to 0.1%). The chain uses TRBV12-3 or TRBV12-4 and TRBJ2-1; D is unclear. This CDR3 comprises 14 residues. The ends were cut back, 3 bases at V and 1 base at J, with 7 bases in the middle. CDR3 bases: TGTGCCAGCAGTTTGACGGGTTCCTACAATGAGCAGTTCTTC. Translation: CASSLTGSYNEQFF.

This clonotype counts as large. The chain couples TRBV10-3 to TRBJ1-6, with no clear D. The CDR3 totals 13 residues. CDR1 is ENHRY, CDR2 SYGVKD, per germline. V was clipped by 2 bases and J by 9 bases, with 8 bases between them. The CDR3 sequence is CAISEGQTSPLHF. The CDR3 DNA follows: TGTGCCATCAGTGAGGGGCAAACTTCACCCCTCCACTTT.

This clonotype is hyperexpanded within its sample. This chain joins TRBV19 and TRBJ1-5, with D hard to call. Germline V gene lookup returns CDR1 LNHDA and CDR2 SQIVND (reference sequence). V gave up 3 bases and J gave up 4 bases, with 10 bases separating them. The CDR3 covers 14 residues. The CDR3 spells CASSISQANQPQHF. The CDR3 nucleotides read TGTGCCAGTAGTATTAGCCAAGCTAATCAGCCCCAGCATTTT.

This clonotype is medium-sized. The rearrangement joins TRBV20-1 to TRBJ2-5, with D tentatively TRBD1 or TRBD2 (5 bases each). Trimming stripped 2 bases from V and 0 bases from J, with 10 bases between. The V gene's germline CDR1 is DFQATT and CDR2 SNEGSKA (reference sequence). CDR3 length equals 14 residues. CDR3: CSARLPGHQETQYF. CDR3 sequence (DNA): TGCAGTGCTAGACTTCCGGGACACCAAGAGACCCAGTACTTC.

Turning to this clonotype: A much more abundant neighbour one base away suggests this may be a read error. V is TRBV5-1 and J is TRBJ1-4; D remains unclear. The CDR3 totals 14 residues. From germline, CDR1 is SGHRS and CDR2 YFSETQ. Deletions cut 1 base from V and 10 bases from J, with 14 bases between. CDR3 sequence: CASSLRGVGVKLFF. The CDR3 bases are TGCGCCAGCAGCTTGCGGGGAGTCGGTGTAAAACTGTTTTTT.

This clonotype is deemed large (0.1 to 1%). This sequence joins TRBV19 and TRBJ2-3, with 7 bases aligning to TRBD1. After removal of 5 bases from V and 4 bases from J, the junction contained 6 bases not matched to a gene. Germline V gene lookup returns CDR1 LNHDA and CDR2 SQIVND (reference sequence). This CDR3 comprises 14 residues. In DNA form, the CDR3 reads TGTGCCAGTAGTTCGCGACAGGGCTCAGATACGCAGTATTTT. Residues: CASSSRQGSDTQYF. Filled out from reference TRBV19 and TRBJ2-3, the complete variable domain reads DGGITQSPKYLFRKEGQNVTLSCEQNLNHDAMYWYRQDPGQGLRLIYYSQIVNDFQKGDIAEGYSVSREKKESFPLTVTSAQKNPTAFYLCASSSRQGSDTQYFGPGTRLTVL.

This clonotype is large. V gene TRBV27 combines with J gene TRBJ1-4; TRBD1 aligns across 12 bases. This CDR3 region has 14 residues. V lost 7 bases to trimming and J lost 10 bases; unmatched junction nucleotides: 7. In germline, CDR1 is MNHEY, CDR2 SMNVEV (reference sequence). The CDR3 region has the DNA TGTGCCAGCACGGGACAGGGGGCACGAGGAAAACTGTTTTTT. Residues: CASTGQGARGKLFF.

By proportion, this clonotype is medium-sized (0.01 to 0.1%). This chain uses TRBV6-1 with TRBJ1-1, with 9 bases aligning to TRBD1. Per germline, CDR1 MNHNS and CDR2 SASEGT. The CDR3 is 13 residues long. The ends lost 6 bases at V and 6 bases at J; junction bases unmatched: 5. CDR3 protein: CASSAGTGPEAFF. CDR3 nucleotide sequence: TGTGCCAGCAGCGCCGGGACAGGGCCTGAAGCTTTCTTT.

By frequency in the sample, this clonotype is large. The CDR3 coding sequence is TGTGCCAGCAGACCCGACAGGGGTAATTCACCCCTCCACTTT. Protein product: CASRPDRGNSPLHF. The chain combines TRBV6-5 with TRBJ1-6; 8 bases line up with TRBD1. The CDR3 sequence is 14 residues long. Germline CDR1 MNHEY, CDR2 SVGAGI. V gave up 6 bases and J gave up 6 bases; unmatched junction bases: 4.

Here the CDR3 DNA reads TGTGCCAGCAGGGGACAGTTTCCTAAGACAGATACGCAGTATTTT. It is translated as CASRGQFPKTDTQYF. V usage is TRBV2 and J usage is TRBJ2-3; TRBD1 agrees at 7 bases. The junction had 9 bases not matched to a gene; V was cut back by 6 bases and J by 3 bases. CDR1 and CDR2 (germline): SNHLY, FYNNEI. The CDR3 contains 15 residues.

This clonotype is hyperexpanded within its sample. The V and J genes are TRBV29-1 and TRBJ1-1; no clear D. The germline V gene has CDR1 SQVTM and CDR2 ANQGSEA. This CDR3 contains 10 residues. Trimming removed 4 bases at V and 6 bases at J, with 6 bases between. CDR3 in amino acids: CSVGLAEAFF. CDR3 nucleotides: TGCAGCGTTGGGTTGGCTGAAGCTTTCTTT.

This clonotype is large in the sample. This rearrangement joins TRBV10-3 to TRBJ2-2, with 10 bases matching TRBD2. This CDR3 has 18 amino acids. Germline CDR1 reads ENHRY; CDR2 reads SYGVKD. The V gene end was trimmed by 10 bases and the J gene end by 0 bases; junction bases not matched to a gene: 14. The chain's CDR3 is CATFSGLAGDPNTGELFF. The CDR3 nucleotides read TGTGCCACCTTCTCTGGGCTAGCGGGGGACCCGAACACCGGGGAGCTGTTTTTT.

This clonotype was picked up a small number of times. This CDR3 is CASSGRRMNTEAFF. CDR3 nucleotides: TGTGCCAGCAGTGGGCGACGGATGAACACTGAAGCTTTCTTT. The chain has TRBV2 and TRBJ1-1; D remains ambiguous. The germline V and J ends were trimmed by 4 bases and 0 bases, with 9 bases remaining between them. This CDR3 has 14 amino acids. Germline assignment: CDR1 SNHLY and CDR2 FYNNEI.

This clonotype is labeled large. The chain has TRBV18 and TRBJ2-3; 13 bases map to TRBD2. Germline V gives CDR1 KGHSH, CDR2 LQKENI. V was pared by 2 bases and J by 3 bases, with 5 bases of the junction left unmatched. The CDR3 covers 17 residues. For the CDR3, the DNA is TGTGCCAGCTCACCAACGACTAGCGGGGGGTGGACAGATACGCAGTATTTT. Protein product: CASSPTTSGGWTDTQYF. The variable domain in full, completed from reference TRBV18 and TRBJ2-3, reads NAGVMQNPRHLVRRRGQEARLRCSPMKGHSHVYWYRQLPEEGLKFMVYLQKENIIDESGMPKERFSAEFPKEGPSILRIQQVVRGDSAAYFCASSPTTSGGWTDTQYFGPGTRLTVL.

Within the sample, this clonotype is large. This chain links TRBV30 with TRBJ1-2; D not resolved. This CDR3 spans 12 amino acids. The V end was cut by 8 bases, the J end by 7 bases, with 17 bases between. The germline V gene encodes CDR1 GTSNPN and CDR2 SVGIG (reference sequence). In nucleotides, the CDR3 is TGTGCCGGAGGGCATCCGATGTCTGGCTACACCTTC. This gives the protein CAGGHPMSGYTF.

The chain employs TRBV30 and TRBJ2-6; D is unresolved. Trimming shortened V by 4 bases and J by 0 bases, and 4 bases separated the two germline ends. There are 13 residues in the CDR3. Per germline, CDR1 GTSNPN and CDR2 SVGIG (reference sequence). The CDR3 loop is CAWTVSGANVLTF. CDR3 nucleotides: TGTGCCTGGACAGTCTCTGGGGCCAACGTCCTGACTTTC.

By frequency in the sample, this clonotype is medium-sized (0.01 to 0.1%). The chain has TRBV28 and TRBJ1-1; tentative D call: TRBD1 (5 bases). This CDR3 is built from 13 residues. Germline V gene data show CDR1 as MDHEN and CDR2 as SYDVKM. Trimming took off 8 bases at V and 5 bases at J, with 15 bases between the two ends. The CDR3 DNA follows: TGTGCCAGCGCCGAGGGGTATAGGACTGAAGCTTTCTTT. Encoded protein: CASAEGYRTEAFF.